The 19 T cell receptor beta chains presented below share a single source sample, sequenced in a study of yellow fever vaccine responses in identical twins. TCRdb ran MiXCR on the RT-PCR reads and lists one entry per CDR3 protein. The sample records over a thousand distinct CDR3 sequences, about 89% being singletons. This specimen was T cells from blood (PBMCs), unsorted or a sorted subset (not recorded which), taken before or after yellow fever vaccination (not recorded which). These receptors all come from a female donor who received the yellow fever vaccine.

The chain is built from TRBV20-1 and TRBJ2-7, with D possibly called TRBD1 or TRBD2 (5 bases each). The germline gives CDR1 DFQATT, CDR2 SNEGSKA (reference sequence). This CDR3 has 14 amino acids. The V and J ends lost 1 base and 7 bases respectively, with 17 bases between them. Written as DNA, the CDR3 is TGCAGTGCTAGAGCCCGGGACCAGGGATGGGAGCAGTACGTC. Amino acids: CSARARDQGWEQYV.

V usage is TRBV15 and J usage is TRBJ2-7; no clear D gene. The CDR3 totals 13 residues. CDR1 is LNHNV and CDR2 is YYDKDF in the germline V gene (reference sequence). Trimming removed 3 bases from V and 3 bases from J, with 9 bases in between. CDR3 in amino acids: CATSRRIDYEQYF. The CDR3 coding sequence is TGTGCCACCAGCAGGCGGATTGACTACGAGCAGTACTTC.

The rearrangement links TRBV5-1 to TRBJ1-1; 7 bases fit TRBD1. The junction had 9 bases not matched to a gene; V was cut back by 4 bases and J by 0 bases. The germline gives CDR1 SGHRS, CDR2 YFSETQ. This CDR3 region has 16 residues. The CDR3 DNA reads TGCGCCAGCAGCCCAAAAGAGGGGACAGTGAACACTGAAGCTTTCTTT. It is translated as CASSPKEGTVNTEAFF.

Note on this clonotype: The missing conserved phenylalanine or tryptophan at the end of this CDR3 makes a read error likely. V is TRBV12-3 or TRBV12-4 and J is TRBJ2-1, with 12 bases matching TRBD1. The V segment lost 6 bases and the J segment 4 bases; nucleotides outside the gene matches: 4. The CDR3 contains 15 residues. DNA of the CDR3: TGTGCCAGCAGCTGGGGACAGGGGGCTTACAATGAGCAGTTCCTC. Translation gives CASSWGQGAYNEQFL.

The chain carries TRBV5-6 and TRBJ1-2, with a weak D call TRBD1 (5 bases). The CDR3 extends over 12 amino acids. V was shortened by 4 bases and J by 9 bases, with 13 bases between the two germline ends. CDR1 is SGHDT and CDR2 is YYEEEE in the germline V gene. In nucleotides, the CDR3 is TGTGCCAGCAGCCCAAGGGGAGGGCGCTACACCTTC. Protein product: CASSPRGGRYTF. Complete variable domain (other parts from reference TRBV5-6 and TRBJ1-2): DAGVTQSPTHLIKTRGQQVTLRCSPKSGHDTVSWYQQALGQGPQFIFQYYEEEERQRGNFPDRFSGHQFPNYSSELNVNALLLGDSALYLCASSPRGGRYTFGSGTRLTVV.

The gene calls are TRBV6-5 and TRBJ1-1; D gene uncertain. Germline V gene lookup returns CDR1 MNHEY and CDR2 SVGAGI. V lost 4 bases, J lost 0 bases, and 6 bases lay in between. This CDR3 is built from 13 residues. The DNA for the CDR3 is TGTGCCAGCAGTTGGTCCCTGAACACTGAAGCTTTCTTT. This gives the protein CASSWSLNTEAFF.

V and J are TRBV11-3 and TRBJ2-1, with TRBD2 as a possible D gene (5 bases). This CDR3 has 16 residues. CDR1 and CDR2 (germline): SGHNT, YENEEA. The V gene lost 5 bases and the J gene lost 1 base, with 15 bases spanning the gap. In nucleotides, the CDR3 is TGTGCCAGCAGCGGACCGGCGGGCTTTTCCTACAATGAGCAGTTCTTC. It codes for CASSGPAGFSYNEQFF.

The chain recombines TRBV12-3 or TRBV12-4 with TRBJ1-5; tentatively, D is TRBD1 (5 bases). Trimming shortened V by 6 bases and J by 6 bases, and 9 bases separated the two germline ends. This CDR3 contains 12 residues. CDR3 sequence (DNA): TGTGCCAGCAGATGGGGGGGTCAGCCCCAGCATTTT. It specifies CASRWGGQPQHF.

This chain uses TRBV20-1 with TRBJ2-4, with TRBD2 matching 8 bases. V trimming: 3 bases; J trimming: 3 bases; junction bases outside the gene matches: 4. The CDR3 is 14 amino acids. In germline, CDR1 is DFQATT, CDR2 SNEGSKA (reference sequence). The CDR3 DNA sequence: TGCAGTGCTAGCGGGGGGGGTGACAAAAACATTCAGTACTTC. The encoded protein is CSASGGGDKNIQYF.

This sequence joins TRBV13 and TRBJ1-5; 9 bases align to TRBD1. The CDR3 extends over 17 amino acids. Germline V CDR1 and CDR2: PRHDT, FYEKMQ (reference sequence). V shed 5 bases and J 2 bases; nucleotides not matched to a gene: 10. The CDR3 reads CASSPVWDRDRNQPQHF. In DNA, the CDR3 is TGTGCCAGCAGCCCAGTTTGGGACAGGGATCGCAATCAGCCCCAGCATTTT.

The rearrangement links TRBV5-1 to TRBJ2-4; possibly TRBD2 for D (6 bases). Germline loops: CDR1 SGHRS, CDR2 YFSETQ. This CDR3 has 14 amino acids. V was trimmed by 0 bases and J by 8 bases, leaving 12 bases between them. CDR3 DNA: TGCGCCAGCAGCTTGGGACTAGGGGTAGACATTCAGTACTTC. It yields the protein CASSLGLGVDIQYF.

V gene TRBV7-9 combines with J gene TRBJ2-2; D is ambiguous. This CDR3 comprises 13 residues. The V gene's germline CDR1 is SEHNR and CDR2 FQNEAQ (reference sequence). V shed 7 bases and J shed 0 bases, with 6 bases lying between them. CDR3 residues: CASTHPNTGELFF. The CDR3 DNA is TGTGCCAGCACCCACCCGAACACCGGGGAGCTGTTTTTT.

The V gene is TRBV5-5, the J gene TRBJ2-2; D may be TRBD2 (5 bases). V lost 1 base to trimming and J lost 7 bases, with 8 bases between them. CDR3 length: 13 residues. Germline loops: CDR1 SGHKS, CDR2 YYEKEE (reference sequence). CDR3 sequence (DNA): TGTGCCAGCAGCTTGCAGAGCGGCGGGGAGCTGTTTTTT. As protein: CASSLQSGGELFF.

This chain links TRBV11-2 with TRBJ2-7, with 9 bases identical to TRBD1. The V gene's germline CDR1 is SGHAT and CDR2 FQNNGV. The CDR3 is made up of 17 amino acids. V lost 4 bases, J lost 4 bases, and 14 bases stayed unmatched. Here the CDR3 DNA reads TGTGCCAGCAGCTCAACCCTCCGGGACAGGGTCATATACGAGCAGTACGTC. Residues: CASSSTLRDRVIYEQYV.

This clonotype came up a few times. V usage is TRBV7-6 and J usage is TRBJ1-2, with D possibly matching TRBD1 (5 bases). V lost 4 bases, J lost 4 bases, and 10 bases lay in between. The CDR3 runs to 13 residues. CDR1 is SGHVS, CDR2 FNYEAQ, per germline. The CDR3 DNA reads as TGTGCCAGCAGCTCGGGACTGAGCTATGGCTACACCTTC. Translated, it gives CASSSGLSYGYTF.

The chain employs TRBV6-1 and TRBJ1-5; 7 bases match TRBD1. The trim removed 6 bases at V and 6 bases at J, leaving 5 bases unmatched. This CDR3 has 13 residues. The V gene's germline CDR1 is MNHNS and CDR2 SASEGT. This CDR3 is CASRGGQVQPQHF. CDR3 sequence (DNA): TGTGCCAGCAGGGGAGGACAGGTTCAGCCCCAGCATTTT.

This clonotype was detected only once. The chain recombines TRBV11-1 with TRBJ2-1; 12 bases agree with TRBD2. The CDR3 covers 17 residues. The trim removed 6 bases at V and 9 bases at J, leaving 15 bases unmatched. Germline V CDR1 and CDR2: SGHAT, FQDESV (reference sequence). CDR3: CASSSLAGGPARGEQFF. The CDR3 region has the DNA TGTGCCAGCAGTTCGCTAGCGGGAGGGCCCGCGCGTGGTGAGCAGTTCTTC.

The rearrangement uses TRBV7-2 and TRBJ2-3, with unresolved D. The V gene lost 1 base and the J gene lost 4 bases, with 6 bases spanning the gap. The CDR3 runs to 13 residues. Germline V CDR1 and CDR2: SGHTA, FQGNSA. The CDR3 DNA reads TGTGCCAGCAGCTTAGGGCCGGCAGATACGCAGTATTTT. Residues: CASSLGPADTQYF.

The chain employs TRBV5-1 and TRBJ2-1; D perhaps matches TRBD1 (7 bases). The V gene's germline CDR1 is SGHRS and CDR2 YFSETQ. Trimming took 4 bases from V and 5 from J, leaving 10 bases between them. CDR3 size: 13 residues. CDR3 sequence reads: CASSGRGDNEQFF. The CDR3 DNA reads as TGCGCCAGCAGCGGCAGGGGGGACAATGAGCAGTTCTTC.